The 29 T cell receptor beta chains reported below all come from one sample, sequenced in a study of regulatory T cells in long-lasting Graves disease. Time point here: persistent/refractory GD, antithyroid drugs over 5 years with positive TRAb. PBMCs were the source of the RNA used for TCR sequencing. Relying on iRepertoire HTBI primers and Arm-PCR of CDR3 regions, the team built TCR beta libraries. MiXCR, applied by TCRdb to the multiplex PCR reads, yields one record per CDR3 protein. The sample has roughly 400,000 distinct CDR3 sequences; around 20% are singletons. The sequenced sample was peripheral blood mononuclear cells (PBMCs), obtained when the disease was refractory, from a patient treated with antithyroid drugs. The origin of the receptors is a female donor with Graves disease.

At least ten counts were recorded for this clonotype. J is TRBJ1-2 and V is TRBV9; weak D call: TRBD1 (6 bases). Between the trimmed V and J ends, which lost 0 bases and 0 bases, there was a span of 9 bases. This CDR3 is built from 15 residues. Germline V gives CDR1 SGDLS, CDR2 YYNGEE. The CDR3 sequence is CASSVGGGANYGYTF. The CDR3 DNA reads TGTGCCAGCAGCGTAGGAGGGGGAGCTAACTATGGCTACACCTTC.

The chain's CDR3 is CASSFLLERENYEQYF. The CDR3, as DNA: TGCGCCAGCAGTTTCCTTTTAGAGCGGGAGAACTACGAGCAGTACTTC. The J gene is TRBJ2-7, the V gene TRBV10-2; 8 nucleotides match TRBD2. CDR1 WSHSY and CDR2 SAAADI come from the germline V gene. V shed 5 bases, J shed 3 bases, and the junction held 12 bases outside the gene matches. The CDR3 runs 16 residues.

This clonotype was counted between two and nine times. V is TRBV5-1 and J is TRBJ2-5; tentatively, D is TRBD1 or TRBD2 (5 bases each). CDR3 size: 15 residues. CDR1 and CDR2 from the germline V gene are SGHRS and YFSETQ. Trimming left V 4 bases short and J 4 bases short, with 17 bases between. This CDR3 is CASSLGQLAGETQYF. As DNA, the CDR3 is TGCGCCAGCAGCCTTGGACAACTGGCGGGAGAGACCCAGTACTTC.

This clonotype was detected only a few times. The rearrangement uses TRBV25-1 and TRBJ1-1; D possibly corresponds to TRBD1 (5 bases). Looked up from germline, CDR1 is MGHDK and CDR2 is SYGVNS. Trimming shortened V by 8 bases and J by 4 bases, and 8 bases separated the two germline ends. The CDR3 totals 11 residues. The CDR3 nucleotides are TGTGCCAGCTCGACAGTCACTGAAGCTTTCTTT. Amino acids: CASSTVTEAFF. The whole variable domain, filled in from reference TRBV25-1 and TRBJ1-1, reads EADIYQTPRYLVIGTGKKITLECSQTMGHDKMYWYQQDPGMELHLIHYSYGVNSTEKGDLSSESTVSRIRTEHFPLTLESARPSHTSQYLCASSTVTEAFFGQGTRLTVV.

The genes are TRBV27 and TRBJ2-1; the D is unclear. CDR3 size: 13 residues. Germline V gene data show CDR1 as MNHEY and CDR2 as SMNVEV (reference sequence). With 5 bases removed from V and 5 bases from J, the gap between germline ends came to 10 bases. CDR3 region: CASSPNIDNEQFF. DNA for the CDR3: TGTGCCAGCAGTCCCAACATAGACAATGAGCAGTTCTTC.

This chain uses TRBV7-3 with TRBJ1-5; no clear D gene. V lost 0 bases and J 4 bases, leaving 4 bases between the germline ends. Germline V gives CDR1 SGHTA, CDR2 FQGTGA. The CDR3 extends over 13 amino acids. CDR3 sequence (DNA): TGTGCCAGCAGCTTAACCCGGAATCAGCCCCAGCATTTT. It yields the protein CASSLTRNQPQHF.

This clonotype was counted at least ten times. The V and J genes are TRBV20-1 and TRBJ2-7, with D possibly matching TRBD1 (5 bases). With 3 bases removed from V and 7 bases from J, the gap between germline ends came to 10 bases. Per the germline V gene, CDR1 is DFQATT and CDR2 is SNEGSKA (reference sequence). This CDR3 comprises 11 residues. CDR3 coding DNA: TGCAGTGCTAGTAGGCAGGGTGAGCAGTACTTC. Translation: CSASRQGEQYF.

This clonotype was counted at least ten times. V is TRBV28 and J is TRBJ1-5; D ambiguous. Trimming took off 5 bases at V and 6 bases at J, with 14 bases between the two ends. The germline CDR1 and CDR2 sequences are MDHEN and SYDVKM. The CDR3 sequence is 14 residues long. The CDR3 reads CASSDPAGGQPQHF. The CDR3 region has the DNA TGTGCCAGCAGTGACCCCGCCGGCGGTCAGCCCCAGCATTTT.

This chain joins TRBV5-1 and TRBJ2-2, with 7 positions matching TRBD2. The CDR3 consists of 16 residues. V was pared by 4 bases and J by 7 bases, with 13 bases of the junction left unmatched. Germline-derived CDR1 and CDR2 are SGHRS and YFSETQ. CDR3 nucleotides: TGCGCCAGCAGCCCTAACACAGGACTAGTTGGCGGGGAGCTGTTTTTT. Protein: CASSPNTGLVGGELFF. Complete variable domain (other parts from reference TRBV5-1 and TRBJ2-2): KAGVTQTPRYLIKTRGQQVTLSCSPISGHRSVSWYQQTPGQGLQFLFEYFSETQRNKGNFPGRFSGRQFSNSRSEMNVSTLELGDSALYLCASSPNTGLVGGELFFGEGSRLTVL.

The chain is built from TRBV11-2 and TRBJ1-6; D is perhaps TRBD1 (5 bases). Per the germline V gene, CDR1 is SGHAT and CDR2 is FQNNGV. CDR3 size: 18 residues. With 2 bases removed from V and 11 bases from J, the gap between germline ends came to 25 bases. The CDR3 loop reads CASSLRLQVHQGSTPLHF. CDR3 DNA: TGTGCCAGCAGCTTAAGGCTTCAGGTTCATCAGGGCTCCACACCCCTCCACTTT.

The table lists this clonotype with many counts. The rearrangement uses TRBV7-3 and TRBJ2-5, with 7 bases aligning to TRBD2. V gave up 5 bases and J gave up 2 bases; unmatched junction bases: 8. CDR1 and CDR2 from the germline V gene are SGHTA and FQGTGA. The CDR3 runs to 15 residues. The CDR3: CASSLTGTTQETQYF. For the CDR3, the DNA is TGTGCCAGCAGCCTCACCGGGACTACTCAAGAGACCCAGTACTTC.

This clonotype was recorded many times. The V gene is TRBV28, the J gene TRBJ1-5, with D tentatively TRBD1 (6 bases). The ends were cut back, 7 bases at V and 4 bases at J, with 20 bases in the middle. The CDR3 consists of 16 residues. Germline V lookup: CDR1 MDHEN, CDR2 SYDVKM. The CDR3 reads CASTRRVQGMNQPQHF. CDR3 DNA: TGTGCCAGCACCCGCAGAGTGCAGGGGATGAATCAGCCCCAGCATTTT.

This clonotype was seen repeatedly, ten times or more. The CDR3 sequence is CSAPGLAGGRETQYF. The CDR3 DNA reads as TGCAGTGCGCCGGGACTAGCGGGAGGGCGAGAGACCCAGTACTTC. This chain uses TRBV20-1 with TRBJ2-5; 16 bases are shared with TRBD2. The J segment lost 4 bases and the V segment lost 6 bases, leaving 5 bases of the junction unmatched. Germline CDR1 reads DFQATT; CDR2 reads SNEGSKA (reference sequence). The CDR3 loop spans 15 amino acids.

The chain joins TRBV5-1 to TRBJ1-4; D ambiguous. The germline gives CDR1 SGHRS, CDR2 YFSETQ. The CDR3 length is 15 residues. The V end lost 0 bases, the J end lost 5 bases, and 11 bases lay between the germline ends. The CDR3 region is CASSLGRQLNEKLFF. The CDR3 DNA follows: TGCGCCAGCAGCTTGGGGAGGCAATTAAATGAAAAACTGTTTTTT. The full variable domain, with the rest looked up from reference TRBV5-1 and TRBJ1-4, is KAGVTQTPRYLIKTRGQQVTLSCSPISGHRSVSWYQQTPGQGLQFLFEYFSETQRNKGNFPGRFSGRQFSNSRSEMNVSTLELGDSALYLCASSLGRQLNEKLFFGSGTQLSVL.

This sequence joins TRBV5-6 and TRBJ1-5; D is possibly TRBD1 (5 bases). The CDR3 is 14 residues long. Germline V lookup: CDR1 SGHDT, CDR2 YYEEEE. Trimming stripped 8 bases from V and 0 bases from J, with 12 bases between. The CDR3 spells CASGRQRSNQPQHF. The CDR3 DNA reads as TGTGCCAGTGGGAGACAGCGTAGCAATCAGCCCCAGCATTTT.

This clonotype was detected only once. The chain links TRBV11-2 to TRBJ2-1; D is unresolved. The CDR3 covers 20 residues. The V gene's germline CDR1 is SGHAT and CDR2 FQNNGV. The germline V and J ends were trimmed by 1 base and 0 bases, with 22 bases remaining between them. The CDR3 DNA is TGTGCCAGCAGCTTAGTTGATTGGGCCACGCGGTCCGCCTCCTACAATGAGCAGTTCTTC. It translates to CASSLVDWATRSASYNEQFF.

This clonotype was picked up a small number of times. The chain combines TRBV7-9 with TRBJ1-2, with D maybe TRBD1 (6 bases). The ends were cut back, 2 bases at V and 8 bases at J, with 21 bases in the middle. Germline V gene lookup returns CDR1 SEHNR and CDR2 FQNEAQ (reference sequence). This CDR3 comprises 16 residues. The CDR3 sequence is CASSLTGYREARGYTF. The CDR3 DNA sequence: TGTGCCAGCAGCTTAACAGGGTACAGAGAGGCGCGCGGCTACACCTTC.

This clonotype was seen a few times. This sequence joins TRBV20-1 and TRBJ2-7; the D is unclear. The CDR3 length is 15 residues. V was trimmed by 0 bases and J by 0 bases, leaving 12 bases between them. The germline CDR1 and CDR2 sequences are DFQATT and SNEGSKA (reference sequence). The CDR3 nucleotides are TGCAGTGCTAGAGATCAAACTTCCGACTCCTACGAGCAGTACTTC. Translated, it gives CSARDQTSDSYEQYF.

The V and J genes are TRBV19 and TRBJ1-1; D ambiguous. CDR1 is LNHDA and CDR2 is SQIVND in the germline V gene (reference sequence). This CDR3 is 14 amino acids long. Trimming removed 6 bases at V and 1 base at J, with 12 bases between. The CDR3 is CASRLGRRNTEAFF. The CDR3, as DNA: TGTGCCAGTAGACTGGGTAGGCGGAACACTGAAGCTTTCTTT.

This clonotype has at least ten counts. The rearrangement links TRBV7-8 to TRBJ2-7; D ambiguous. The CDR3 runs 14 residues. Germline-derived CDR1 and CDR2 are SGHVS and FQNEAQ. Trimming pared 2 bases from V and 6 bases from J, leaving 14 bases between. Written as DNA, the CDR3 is TGTGCCAGCAGCTTAATTTCATTTGTGTCCGAGCAGTACTTC. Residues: CASSLISFVSEQYF. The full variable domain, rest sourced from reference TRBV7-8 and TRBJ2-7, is GAGVSQSPRYKVAKRGQDVALRCDPISGHVSLFWYQQALGQGPEFLTYFQNEAQLDKSGLPSDRFFAERPEGSVSTLKIQRTQQEDSAVYLCASSLISFVSEQYFGPGTRLTVT.

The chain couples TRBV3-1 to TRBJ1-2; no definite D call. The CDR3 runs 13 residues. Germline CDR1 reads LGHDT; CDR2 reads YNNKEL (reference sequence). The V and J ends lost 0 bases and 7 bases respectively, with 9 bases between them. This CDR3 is CASSQDEGSGYTF. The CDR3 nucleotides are TGTGCCAGCAGCCAAGATGAAGGGAGTGGCTACACCTTC.

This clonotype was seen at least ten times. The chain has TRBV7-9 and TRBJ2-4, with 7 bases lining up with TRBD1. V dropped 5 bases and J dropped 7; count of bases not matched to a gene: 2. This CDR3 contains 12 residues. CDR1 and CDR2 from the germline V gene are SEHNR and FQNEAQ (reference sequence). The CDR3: CASSRDSNIQYF. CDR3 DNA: TGTGCCAGCAGCCGGGACAGTAACATTCAGTACTTC.

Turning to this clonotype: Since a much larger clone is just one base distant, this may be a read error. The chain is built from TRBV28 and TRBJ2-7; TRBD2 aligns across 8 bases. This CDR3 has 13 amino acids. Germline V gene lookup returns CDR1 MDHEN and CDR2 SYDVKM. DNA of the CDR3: TGTGCCAGCCAGCTAGCGGGTCAATACGGGCAGTACTTC. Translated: CASQLAGQYGQYF.

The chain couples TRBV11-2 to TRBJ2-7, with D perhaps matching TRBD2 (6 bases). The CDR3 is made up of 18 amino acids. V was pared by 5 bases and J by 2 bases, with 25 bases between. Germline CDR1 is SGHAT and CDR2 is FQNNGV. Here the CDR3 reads CASSPHSWGDLYTYEQYF. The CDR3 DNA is TGTGCCAGCAGCCCCCACTCCTGGGGGGACCTTTATACCTACGAGCAGTACTTC.

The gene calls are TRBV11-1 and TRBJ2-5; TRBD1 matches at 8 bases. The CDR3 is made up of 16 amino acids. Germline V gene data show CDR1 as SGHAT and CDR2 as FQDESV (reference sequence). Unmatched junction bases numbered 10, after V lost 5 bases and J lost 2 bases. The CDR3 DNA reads TGTGCCAGCAGCCTCACCGGACAGGGAATACAAGAGACCCAGTACTTC. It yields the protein CASSLTGQGIQETQYF.

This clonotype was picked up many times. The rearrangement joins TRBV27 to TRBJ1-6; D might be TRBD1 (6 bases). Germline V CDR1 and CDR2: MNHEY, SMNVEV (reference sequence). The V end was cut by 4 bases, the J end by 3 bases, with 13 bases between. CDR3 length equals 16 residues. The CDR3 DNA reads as TGTGCCAGCAGTTATGGCGGACAGTACTATAATTCACCCCTCCACTTT. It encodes CASSYGGQYYNSPLHF.

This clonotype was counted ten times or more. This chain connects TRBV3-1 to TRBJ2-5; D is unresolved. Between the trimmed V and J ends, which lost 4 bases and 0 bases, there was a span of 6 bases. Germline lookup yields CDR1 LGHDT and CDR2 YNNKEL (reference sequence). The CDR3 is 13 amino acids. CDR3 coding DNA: TGTGCCAGCAGCCTCCGTCACCAAGAGACCCAGTACTTC. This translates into CASSLRHQETQYF.

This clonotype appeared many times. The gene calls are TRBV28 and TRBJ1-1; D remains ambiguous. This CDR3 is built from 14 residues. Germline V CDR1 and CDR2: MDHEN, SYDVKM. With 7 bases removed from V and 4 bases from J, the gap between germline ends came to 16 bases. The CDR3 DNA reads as TGTGCCAGCACCCGAAAGGCTTTCGGCACTGAAGCTTTCTTT. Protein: CASTRKAFGTEAFF. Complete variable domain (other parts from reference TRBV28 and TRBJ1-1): DVKVTQSSRYLVKRTGEKVFLECVQDMDHENMFWYRQDPGLGLRLIYFSYDVKMKEKGDIPEGYSVSREKKERFSLILESASTNQTSMYLCASTRKAFGTEAFFGQGTRLTVV.

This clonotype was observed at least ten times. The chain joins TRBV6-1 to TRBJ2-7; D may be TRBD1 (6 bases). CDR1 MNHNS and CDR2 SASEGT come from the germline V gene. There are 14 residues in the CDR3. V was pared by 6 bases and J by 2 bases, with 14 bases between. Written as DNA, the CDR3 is TGTGCCAGCAGGAACGCCGGACAGACCTACGAGCAGTACTTC. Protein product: CASRNAGQTYEQYF.